The sample holds one count of the clone carrying this T cell receptor (beta chain). Between the trimmed V and J ends, which lost 6 bases and 0 bases, there was a span of 11 bases. CDR3 length equals 14 residues. Looked up from germline, CDR1 is LNHDA and CDR2 is SQIVND (reference sequence). The data were obtained in a study of OX40 agonist ivuxolimab in advanced cancers. The cohort excluded patients with autoimmune disease history or systemic immunosuppression. The repertoire was sequenced with immunoSEQ multiplex PCR; TCRdb's copy has only in-frame clones and lacks some. The sample consists of 50,000 to 65,000 clones, around 82% of them appearing once.

The V and J genes are TRBV19 and TRBJ2-5; D unclear. The sequence derives from an adult with an advanced solid tumor such as melanoma, head and neck, liver or kidney cancer. The specimen comprised CD4+ or CD8+ T cells sorted from blood, sampled in a trial of the OX40 agonist ivuxolimab. The CDR3 nucleotides read TGTGCCAGTAGCCTCGTAAGGGACCAAGAGACCCAGTACTTC. Translated: CASSLVRDQETQYF.